This T cell receptor (beta chain) was found in a study of cytomegalovirus exposure and HLA in healthy donors. Background on the study: The 120 validation repertoires, a later analysis reported, used the same platform as the approximately 670 repertoires from the first cohort. Study results and limitations: The majority of TCR sequences were rare, yet some public TCRs appeared in many donors. The study designated 150 to 200 TCR beta chains cytomegalovirus-associated. Cytomegalovirus status, reportedly, was diagnosed with high specificity and sensitivity by the classifier.

Regarding this clone: Its specificity is not known.

Germline trimming cut 11 bases from V and 7 bases from J; bases unmatched to any gene: 10. There are 13 residues in the CDR3. Looked up from germline, CDR1 is MNHEY and CDR2 is SMNVEV (reference sequence). Generated by immunoSEQ multiplex PCR, the TCRdb table keeps only in-frame clones and is missing some. The table shows 110,000 or so clones, with roughly 84% occurring only once. The chain uses TRBV27 and TRBJ1-5; 8 nucleotides agree with TRBD1. This clonotype was obtained from a woman between 18 and 29 years old in good health and CMV-seronegative. The specimen was PBMCs. The CDR3 is CASTQGVGQPQHF. The CDR3 DNA reads TGTGCCTCCACACAGGGGGTCGGCCAGCCCCAGCATTTT.